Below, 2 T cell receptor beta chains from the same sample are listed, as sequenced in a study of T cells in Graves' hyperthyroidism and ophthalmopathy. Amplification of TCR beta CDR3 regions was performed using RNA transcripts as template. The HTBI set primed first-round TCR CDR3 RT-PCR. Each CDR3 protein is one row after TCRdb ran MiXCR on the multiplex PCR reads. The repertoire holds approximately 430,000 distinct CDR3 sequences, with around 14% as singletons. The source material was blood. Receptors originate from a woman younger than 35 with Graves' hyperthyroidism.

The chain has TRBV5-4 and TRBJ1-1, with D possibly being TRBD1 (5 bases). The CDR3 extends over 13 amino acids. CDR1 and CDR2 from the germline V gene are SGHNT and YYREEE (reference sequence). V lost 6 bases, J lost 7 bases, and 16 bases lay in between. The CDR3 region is CASKRDRGSEAFF. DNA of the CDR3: TGTGCCAGCAAAAGGGACCGGGGAAGTGAAGCTTTCTTT.

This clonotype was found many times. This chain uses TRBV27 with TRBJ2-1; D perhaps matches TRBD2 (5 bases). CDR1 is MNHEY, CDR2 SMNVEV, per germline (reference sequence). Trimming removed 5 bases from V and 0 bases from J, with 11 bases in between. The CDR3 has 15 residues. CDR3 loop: CASSLLGSSYNEQFF. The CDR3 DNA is TGTGCCAGCAGTCTCCTAGGGAGCTCCTACAATGAGCAGTTCTTC.